One T cell receptor (beta chain) is described in this entry. In the original workflow: It was from reference gene primer amplification that nucleated cell counts were estimated. Here immunoSEQ multiplex PCR was the method, and the copy in TCRdb shows in-frame clones only, minus some. V, J and clone size are taken as reported in that table, and D and trimming were inferred from the DNA itself. The sample lists 110,000 or so clones, around 84% occurring once. The entry originates in a study of blood T cell repertoires in COVID-19. The V end lost 0 bases, the J end lost 8 bases, and 9 bases lay between the germline ends. Germline V gives CDR1 SGHRS, CDR2 YFSETQ. The CDR3 loop spans 13 amino acids.

This chain joins TRBV5-1 and TRBJ2-1, with D possibly TRBD1 on 5 matching bases. The TCR originated in a man aged 40-49 years with acute or convalescent COVID-19. The specimen sequenced was peripheral blood. This CDR3 is CASSLGRADEQFF. The CDR3 coding sequence is TGCGCCAGCAGCTTGGGCAGGGCTGATGAGCAGTTCTTC.